The 23 T cell receptor beta chains in this list originate from one sample, sequenced in a study of metastatic and nonmetastatic thyroid tumors. TCRdb reassembled clones from the PCR reads with MiXCR. The sample shows roughly 59,000 clones, 15% to 20% of them seen only once. The entire patient cohort was treatment-naive prior to thyroid surgery. The sequenced material came from blood. The receptors derive from a male donor with papillary thyroid cancer or a benign thyroid nodule (not recorded which). Some clones in this sample may be carry-over from other donors' samples.

As regards this clone: An end of the junction does not agree with germline; a read error may underlie this. This chain connects TRBV20-1 to TRBJ2-7, with D hard to call. There are 13 residues in the CDR3. Germline CDR1 and CDR2: DFQATT and SNEGSKA (reference sequence). CDR3 sequence: CSARVTEFYDQYF. The DNA for the CDR3 is TGCAGTGCTAGAGTGACGGAATTCTACGATCAGTACTTC.

This clone was detected many times. This chain uses TRBV9 with TRBJ2-5, with D possibly matching TRBD2 (6 bases). CDR1 is SGDLS and CDR2 is YYNGEE in the germline V gene. The CDR3 length is 15 residues. V was pared by 3 bases and J by 5 bases, with 17 bases between. The CDR3 bases are TGTGCCAGCAGCGCGGGCGGGACTGGAGGGGAGACCCAGTACTTC. Encoded protein: CASSAGGTGGETQYF. The full variable domain, completed using reference TRBV9 and TRBJ2-5, is DSGVTQTPKHLITATGQRVTLRCSPRSGDLSVYWYQQSLDQGLQFLIQYYNGEERAKGNILERFSAQQFPDLHSELNLSSLELGDSALYFCASSAGGTGGETQYFGPGTRLLVL.

This clone was seen repeatedly, ten times or more. The chain recombines TRBV6-4 with TRBJ2-1; perhaps TRBD1 as D (6 bases). The V and J ends lost 3 bases and 9 bases respectively, with 15 bases between them. The CDR3 runs 14 residues. From germline, CDR1 is MRHNA and CDR2 SNTAGT. This chain's CDR3 is CASSDLAGDFEQFF. CDR3 DNA: TGTGCCAGCAGTGATTTGGCAGGGGATTTTGAGCAGTTCTTC.

This clone was counted at least ten times. The gene calls are TRBV7-3 and TRBJ2-1; 9 nucleotides line up with TRBD1. Trimming cost V 7 bases and J 8 bases; bases outside gene matches: 12. The CDR3 runs 15 residues. Germline assignment: CDR1 SGHTA and CDR2 FQGTGA. The CDR3 spells CASNDRDRVFDEQFF. The CDR3 DNA is TGTGCCAGCAACGACCGGGACAGGGTCTTCGATGAGCAGTTCTTC.

The table lists this clone with many counts. The chain employs TRBV7-3 and TRBJ1-1; tentatively, D is TRBD1 (5 bases). V was clipped by 0 bases and J by 5 bases, with 28 bases between them. The germline V gene has CDR1 SGHTA and CDR2 FQGTGA. The CDR3 is made up of 20 amino acids. CDR3 sequence reads: CASSLTYLKGGAALRTEAFF. The CDR3 region has the DNA TGTGCCAGCAGCTTAACCTACCTTAAGGGTGGGGCGGCCTTACGAACTGAAGCTTTCTTT.

This clone was seen ten or more times. The chain has TRBV5-8 and TRBJ2-1; perhaps TRBD2 as D (6 bases). The germline V gene encodes CDR1 SGHTS and CDR2 YDEGEE. The CDR3 is 16 amino acids. Trimming took 2 bases from V and 3 from J, leaving 15 bases between them. The CDR3: CASSFFGSGIYNEQFF. The DNA of the CDR3 is TGTGCCAGCAGCTTTTTCGGTAGCGGAATCTACAATGAGCAGTTCTTC. Based on the CDR3 plus reference TRBV5-8 and TRBJ2-1, the full variable domain is EAGVTQSPTHLIKTRGQQATLRCSPISGHTSVYWYQQALGLGLQFLLWYDEGEERNRGNFPPRFSGRQFPNYSSELNVNALELEDSALYLCASSFFGSGIYNEQFFGPGTRLTVL.

As concerns this clone: Possible read error: a much larger clone is one base away. This chain joins TRBV7-9 and TRBJ1-1; no clear D gene. The CDR3 consists of 14 residues. CDR1 and CDR2 from the germline V gene are SEHNR and FQNEAQ (reference sequence). CDR3 residues: CDSTSQDTYTEAFF. The CDR3 DNA is TGTGACAGCACATCCCAGGATACGTACACTGAAGCTTTCTTT.

This clone was observed at least ten times. Sequence at one end of the junction differs from germline and may be a read error. V is TRBV2 and J is TRBJ2-4, with 8 bases fitting TRBD1. Germline CDR1 reads SNHLY; CDR2 reads FYNNEI. This CDR3 contains 15 residues. CDR3 region: CASDGQGLAKNIQCF. The CDR3, as DNA: TGTGCCAGCGACGGACAGGGCCTAGCCAAAAACATTCAGTGCTTC.

This clone came up many times. The chain is built from TRBV7-3 and TRBJ2-3, with 8 positions matching TRBD2. V gave up 3 bases and J gave up 2 bases; unmatched junction bases: 4. From germline, CDR1 is SGHTA and CDR2 FQGTGA. There are 15 residues in the CDR3. CDR3 nucleotide sequence: TGTGCCAGCAGCTTGAGCGGGGGATCCACAGATACGCAGTATTTT. It yields the protein CASSLSGGSTDTQYF.

As concerns this clone: A read error may account for a junction end that differs from germline. The rearrangement joins TRBV6-1 to TRBJ2-3; 8 bases line up with TRBD1. The germline V gene has CDR1 MNHNS and CDR2 SASEGT. The CDR3 totals 15 residues. CDR3 DNA: TGTGCCAGCAGTGACTGGACAGGGAACACAGATACCCAGTATTTT. Its protein is CASSDWTGNTDTQYF.

In this sample, this clone turned up many times. V and J are TRBV6-1 and TRBJ2-7; D possibly uses TRBD1 or TRBD2 (5 bases each). Germline-derived CDR1 and CDR2 are MNHNS and SASEGT. Trimming pared 5 bases from V and 4 bases from J, leaving 18 bases between. The CDR3 covers 15 residues. In DNA form, the CDR3 reads TGTGCCAGCAGTTCGGGACGGACGAGACCATACGAGCAGTACTTC. This sequence encodes CASSSGRTRPYEQYF.

Ten or more counts support this clone. CDR3 bases: TGTGCCAGTGGAGACAGGGTACATGAGCAGTTCTTC. The encoded protein is CASGDRVHEQFF. This rearrangement joins TRBV19 to TRBJ2-1; 7 positions match TRBD1. V lost 8 bases to trimming and J lost 8 bases; unmatched junction nucleotides: 6. The CDR3 is 12 amino acids. Germline values: CDR1 LNHDA, CDR2 SQIVND (reference sequence).

This clone was picked up many times. The chain combines TRBV6-2 or TRBV6-3 with TRBJ2-7, with 8 nucleotides matching TRBD2. With 7 bases clipped from V and 0 bases from J, the junction kept 8 bases outside the gene matches. The germline V gene has CDR1 MNHEY and CDR2 SVGEGT. This CDR3 spans 15 amino acids. CDR3 nucleotide sequence: TGTGCCAGCAATTCAGGGAGCGGGGGCTCCTACGAGCAGTACTTC. It specifies CASNSGSGGSYEQYF.

In this sample, this clone turned up many times. This rearrangement joins TRBV19 to TRBJ2-2; D might be TRBD1 (6 bases). There are 13 residues in the CDR3. Germline values: CDR1 LNHDA, CDR2 SQIVND (reference sequence). V lost 3 bases and J lost 9, with 11 bases in between. The CDR3 spells CASSILQGRELFF. CDR3 sequence (DNA): TGTGCCAGTAGTATCCTACAGGGCAGGGAGCTGTTTTTT.

With respect to this clone: Possible read error: a much larger clone is one base away. This chain links TRBV7-3 with TRBJ2-1; TRBD2 is a possible D gene (5 bases). Germline V gene data show CDR1 as SGHTA and CDR2 as FQGTGA. The V end was cut by 2 bases, the J end by 4 bases, with 12 bases between. The CDR3 runs 15 residues. CDR3 protein: CASSLYVGVYNEQFF. The CDR3 DNA follows: TGTGCCAGCAGCTTATATGTGGGAGTGTACAATGAGCAGTTCTTC.

Ten or more counts support this clone. The chain carries TRBV7-9 and TRBJ1-5; D is perhaps TRBD1 (5 bases). Germline V gene data show CDR1 as SEHNR and CDR2 as FQNEAQ (reference sequence). The CDR3 is made up of 14 amino acids. The ends were cut back, 6 bases at V and 3 bases at J, with 12 bases in the middle. CDR3 in DNA: TGTGCCAGCAGAATGGGGGGAGCCAATCAGCCCCAGCATTTT. Translated, it gives CASRMGGANQPQHF.

This clone turned up a few times. The V call is TRBV15, the J call TRBJ2-7; weak D call: TRBD1 (5 bases). Germline-derived CDR1 and CDR2 are LNHNV and YYDKDF (reference sequence). The CDR3 length is 15 residues. V was shortened by 0 bases and J by 6 bases, with 15 bases between the two germline ends. CDR3 nucleotides: TGTGCCACCAGCAGAGACCCCGTTACAGGTGCCGAGCAGTACTTC. As protein: CATSRDPVTGAEQYF.

This clone was picked up many times. The CDR3 is CASSHYRVKGGGTQYF. The CDR3 nucleotides read TGTGCCAGCAGCCATTACAGGGTAAAGGGTGGTGGTACGCAGTATTTT. This rearrangement joins TRBV5-6 to TRBJ2-3; the D gene is possibly TRBD1 (6 bases). The CDR3 extends over 16 amino acids. Germline loops: CDR1 SGHDT, CDR2 YYEEEE. Trimming left V 4 bases short and J 8 bases short, with 23 bases between.

Details on this clone: This sequence may be a read error, since a much larger clone differs from it by one base. The gene calls are TRBV14 and TRBJ2-3; TRBD1 might be the D (6 bases). The CDR3 has 15 residues. Germline CDR1 and CDR2: SGHDN and FVKESK. Trimming pared 5 bases from V and 3 bases from J, leaving 15 bases between. CDR3 region: CASSEAGAMTDTQYF. CDR3 bases: TGTGCCAGCAGCGAAGCAGGGGCAATGACAGATACGCAGTATTTT.

Many counts were recorded for this clone. This rearrangement joins TRBV7-3 to TRBJ2-5, with 9 bases identical to TRBD2. The CDR3 covers 17 residues. The V gene's germline CDR1 is SGHTA and CDR2 FQGTGA. V lost 2 bases to trimming and J lost 5 bases; unmatched junction nucleotides: 12. CDR3 region: CASSLLGRLAERETQYF. CDR3 bases: TGTGCCAGCAGCTTATTAGGGCGACTAGCGGAAAGGGAGACCCAGTACTTC.

As regards this clone: This may come from a read error, since a much larger clone is one base off. The rearrangement uses TRBV20-1 and TRBJ2-3, with TRBD2 matching 9 bases. This CDR3 region has 17 residues. The germline V gene encodes CDR1 DFQATT and CDR2 SNEGSKA (reference sequence). V was clipped by 3 bases and J by 0 bases; unmatched bases: 10. CDR3 coding DNA: TGCAGTGCTAGCGGGACTAGCCGGGGGGGTAGCACAGATACGCAGTATTTT. Its translation: CSASGTSRGGSTDTQYF.

This clone has a count of ten or more. One end of the junction varies from germline; a read error may be responsible. This chain connects TRBV11-2 to TRBJ2-3, with 11 bases aligning to TRBD2. The CDR3 has 16 amino acids. Germline V gene sequence: CDR1 SGHAT, CDR2 FQNNGV. The CDR3 DNA follows: TGTGCCAGCAGCTTAGTAGCGGGAGGGCCTGGGGATATGCAGTATTTT. It translates to CASSLVAGGPGDMQYF.

This clone was seen at least ten times. The chain recombines TRBV5-1 with TRBJ2-3; 9 bases align to TRBD1. The ends lost 4 bases at V and 6 bases at J; junction bases unmatched: 9. CDR1 and CDR2 from the germline V gene are SGHRS and YFSETQ. This CDR3 has 15 amino acids. The CDR3 region is CASSKTGGATDTQYF. Here the CDR3 DNA reads TGCGCCAGCAGCAAGACAGGGGGGGCCACCGATACGCAGTATTTT.